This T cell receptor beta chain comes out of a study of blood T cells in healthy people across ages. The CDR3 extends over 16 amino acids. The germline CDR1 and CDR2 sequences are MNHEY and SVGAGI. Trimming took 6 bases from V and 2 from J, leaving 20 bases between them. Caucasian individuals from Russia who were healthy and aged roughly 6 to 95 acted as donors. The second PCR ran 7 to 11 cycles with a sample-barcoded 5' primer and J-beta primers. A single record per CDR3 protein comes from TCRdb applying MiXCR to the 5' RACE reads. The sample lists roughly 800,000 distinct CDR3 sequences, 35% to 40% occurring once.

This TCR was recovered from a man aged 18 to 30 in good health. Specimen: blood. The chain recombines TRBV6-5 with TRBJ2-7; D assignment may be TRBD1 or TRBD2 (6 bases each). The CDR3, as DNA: TGTGCCAGCAGATATTTAGCGGTGGGGGCCCCCTACGAGCAGTACTTC. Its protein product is CASRYLAVGAPYEQYF.